The rows below give T cell receptor beta chains drawn from one sample of a study of cytomegalovirus exposure and HLA in healthy donors. Produced via immunoSEQ multiplex PCR; TCRdb's table is partial and in-frame only. The sample features approximately 38,000 clones, with roughly 5.9% in its top ten. Sequencing was carried out using PBMCs. These receptor sequences come from a human donor in good health. Both conserved end residues are part of each CDR3. A D gene is named only where the DNA matches it firmly. A row's size may be missing; if present it is once, few, many or a size class.

j_call d_call v_call cdr3_length clone_size cdr3_nt cdr3_aa
TRBJ1-5 . TRBV27 15 . TGTGCCAGCAGTTCCCAGGGTACGGGCAATCAGCCCCAGCATTTT CASSSQGTGNQPQHF
TRBJ2-7 . TRBV9 12 . TGTGCCAGCAGCGTAGGGGGCGGCGAGCAGTACTTC CASSVGGGEQYF
TRBJ1-2 . TRBV2 15 . TGTGCCAGCAGCGAAGAAAGCCTCTCTAACTATGGCTACACCTTC CASSEESLSNYGYTF
TRBJ2-1 TRBD2 TRBV28 18 . TGTGCCAGCAGTTTACGGCTAGCGGGGGTCAGCTCCTACAATGAGCAGTTCTTC CASSLRLAGVSSYNEQFF
TRBJ1-1 TRBD1 TRBV7-2 15 . TGTGCCAGCAGCCCGGGACAGAACATGAACACTGAAGCTTTCTTT CASSPGQNMNTEAFF
TRBJ1-3 TRBD1 TRBV28 15 . TGTGCCACCCTCAGTGACAGGGGGCTAGGAAACACCATATATTTT CATLSDRGLGNTIYF
TRBJ2-1 TRBD2 TRBV28 14 . TGTGCCAGCTGGCGGGCGGGGGGGGTCGATGAGCAGTTCTTC CASWRAGGVDEQFF
TRBJ1-2 TRBD1 TRBV29-1 12 . TGCAGCGGTCGGGACAGGGGCTATGGCTACACCTTC CSGRDRGYGYTF
TRBJ2-2 TRBD2 TRBV19 16 . TGTGCCAGTAGTAGGCAGTCTAGCGGAATTACCGGGGAGCTGTTTTTT CASSRQSSGITGELFF
TRBJ1-1 TRBD1 TRBV14 15 . TGTGCCAGCAGCCCCTATGACAGGGGTGACACTGAAGCTTTCTTT CASSPYDRGDTEAFF
TRBJ2-7 TRBD1 TRBV15 14 . TGTGCCACCAGCAGGGACAGGACCTCCTACGAGCAGTACTTC CATSRDRTSYEQYF
TRBJ2-5 TRBD2 TRBV7-7 15 . TGTGCCAGCAGTTGGACTAGCGGGGCCCGAGAGACCCAGTACTTC CASSWTSGARETQYF
TRBJ2-1 . TRBV7-8 15 . TGTGCCAGCAGCTTAAGGATAACAGACTACAATGAGCAGTTCTTC CASSLRITDYNEQFF
TRBJ1-1 . TRBV5-6 12 . TGTGCCAGCAGCTTGCAGGGAAAGTGGGCTTTCTTT CASSLQGKWAFF
TRBJ2-7 TRBD2 TRBV7-2 16 . TGTGCCAGCAGCTTAGATAGCGGGGCCTCTTCCTACGAGCAGTACTTC CASSLDSGASSYEQYF
TRBJ1-2 TRBD1 TRBV18 15 . TGTGCCAGCTCACCAGGGACAGGGGCGGCCTATGGCTACACCTTC CASSPGTGAAYGYTF
TRBJ2-1 . TRBV9 15 . TGTGCCAGCAGCGTAGTAGGGGGCTCCTACAATGAGCAGTTCTTC CASSVVGGSYNEQFF
TRBJ1-2 TRBD1 TRBV18 16 . TGTGCCAGCTCACCCATACAGGGGTTAGCTAACTATGGCTACACCTTC CASSPIQGLANYGYTF
TRBJ1-1 . TRBV19 16 . TGTGCCAGTAGTATTGCCCGGGGGGGGTTGAACACTGAAGCTTTCTTT CASSIARGGLNTEAFF
TRBJ2-7 . TRBV19 14 . TGTGCCAGTAGTCTCCCGGGACAACCTTACGAGCAGTACTTC CASSLPGQPYEQYF
TRBJ1-2 . TRBV5-1 15 . TGCGCCAGCAGCTTGGACGGTCAAATCGTCTATGGCTACACCTTC CASSLDGQIVYGYTF
TRBJ1-4 . TRBV19 14 . TGTGCCAGTAGTATACGGCAGGGGAATGAAAAACTGTTTTTT CASSIRQGNEKLFF
TRBJ2-7 . TRBV19 12 . TGTGCCAGTACCGACAGCGCCTGCGAGCAGTACTTC CASTDSACEQYF
TRBJ2-3 . TRBV19 15 . TGTGCCAGTAGTATAGCAGGGTACAACACAGATACGCAGTATTTT CASSIAGYNTDTQYF
TRBJ2-2 TRBD1 TRBV29-1 14 . TGCAGCGTTGAGATGGGACAGTACACCGGGGAGCTGTTTTTT CSVEMGQYTGELFF
TRBJ1-3 TRBD1 TRBV9 14 . TGTGCCAGTGGACAGGCTCCCTCTGGAAACACCATATATTTT CASGQAPSGNTIYF
TRBJ1-2 . TRBV5-1 14 . TGCGCCAGCAGCTTAGTGGGGGGTCCTAAGGGCTACACCTTC CASSLVGGPKGYTF
TRBJ2-2 . TRBV18 15 . TGTGCCAGCTCACCAAGGCACAGGGCAGCCGGGGAGCTGTTTTTT CASSPRHRAAGELFF
TRBJ2-5 TRBD2 TRBV5-1 16 . TGCGCCAGCAGCTTGGCCGCGGGGGGCGGGCAAGAGACCCAGTACTTC CASSLAAGGGQETQYF
TRBJ2-5 TRBD1 TRBV29-1 13 . TGCAGCGTACGGGTAGGGGGCGGGGAGACCCAGTACTTC CSVRVGGGETQYF
TRBJ2-2 . TRBV5-1 14 . TGCGCCAGCAGCGGGGGCATGAACACCGGGGAGCTGTTTTTT CASSGGMNTGELFF
TRBJ2-7 . TRBV5-6 14 . TGTGCCAGCAGCTTGGCAACCAGCTCCTACGAGCAGTACTTC CASSLATSSYEQYF
TRBJ2-3 . TRBV7-2 16 . TGTGCCAGCAGCCCCCGCGGAGGGGTAAGAACAGATACGCAGTATTTT CASSPRGGVRTDTQYF
TRBJ1-3 . TRBV6-6 14 . TGTGCCAGCAGTTACCCAGAACGGGGAAACAACATATATTTT CASSYPERGNNIYF
TRBJ2-1 TRBD2 TRBV10-3 17 medium-sized TGTGCCATCAGTGAGTTGGGACTAGCGGGGGGAGCGAATGAGCAGTTCTTC CAISELGLAGGANEQFF
TRBJ1-4 TRBD1 TRBV18 15 . TGTGCCAGCTCACCCGGGACAGGGTTTAATGAAAAACTGTTTTTT CASSPGTGFNEKLFF
TRBJ2-5 . TRBV9 16 . TGTGCCAGCAGCGTTGGACAGGGAGGGGCACAAGAGACCCAGTACTTC CASSVGQGGAQETQYF
TRBJ2-2 . TRBV27 14 . TGTGCCAGCAGTTTTGGGAGCAGCACCGGGGAGCTGTTTTTT CASSFGSSTGELFF
TRBJ2-1 . TRBV9 16 . TGTGCCAGCAGCGTAGGGGATGACGGCGGGGCCTATGAGCAGTTCTTC CASSVGDDGGAYEQFF
TRBJ2-1 TRBD1 TRBV6-4 15 . TGTGCCAGCAGTGACTCAGGGGGCTCCGACAATGAGCAGTTCTTC CASSDSGGSDNEQFF
TRBJ1-1 . TRBV7-9 15 . TGTGCCAGCAGCTTAGTACCCGGGGAGGGACCTGAAGCTTTCTTT CASSLVPGEGPEAFF
TRBJ2-2 . TRBV11-3 13 . TGTGCCAGCAGCCTGCCGGGGACAGGGGAGCTGTTTTTT CASSLPGTGELFF
TRBJ1-2 . TRBV5-1 17 . TGCGCCAGCAGCATTCATATCCGCCAGGGGAAAGGTTTTGGCTACACCTTC CASSIHIRQGKGFGYTF
TRBJ1-2 . TRBV27 15 . TGTGCCAGCAGTTGGACCAGGGAGGATTCGGGTGGCTACACCTTC CASSWTREDSGGYTF
TRBJ1-2 . TRBV7-3 13 . TGTGCCAGCAGCCCGGCTGGGGGCTCTGGCTACACCTTC CASSPAGGSGYTF
TRBJ2-5 . TRBV6-5 13 . TGTGCCAGCAGAACAAGGCAGGGGGAGACCCAGTACTTC CASRTRQGETQYF
TRBJ1-6 TRBD1 TRBV30 14 . TGTGCCTGGAGAACCGGGTCAGGGGGTTCACCCCTCCACTTT CAWRTGSGGSPLHF
TRBJ2-2 . TRBV11-2 13 . TGTGCCAGCAGCGTATCAACAGGGAGGGAGCTGTTTTTT CASSVSTGRELFF
TRBJ1-2 TRBD1 TRBV30 14 . TGTGCCTGGAGGGGGAGGACAGGAACTTATGGCTACACCTTC CAWRGRTGTYGYTF
TRBJ2-1 . TRBV5-1 14 . TGCGCCAGCAGCTTTGGGGGGGCGGGGAATGAGCAGTTCTTC CASSFGGAGNEQFF
TRBJ2-7 . TRBV5-1 14 . TGCGCCAGCAGCTTGGGAGGCAATGCCTACGAGCAGTACTTC CASSLGGNAYEQYF